Listed here are 8 T cell receptor beta chains from one sample, sequenced in a study of T cells in Graves' hyperthyroidism and ophthalmopathy. Amplified TCR beta CDR3 regions derived from RNA transcripts. The study used the HTBI primer set for a first-round RT-PCR of the TCR CDR3. One entry per CDR3 protein, called by TCRdb with MiXCR from the multiplex PCR reads. The repertoire holds roughly 380,000 distinct CDR3 sequences, with about 15% as singletons. What was sequenced was blood. Every receptor here comes from a woman aged 60-75 years with Graves' hyperthyroidism.

This clonotype was seen ten or more times. V and J are TRBV5-1 and TRBJ1-5, with 10 bases that match TRBD1. The junction had 10 bases not matched to a gene; V was cut back by 4 bases and J by 0 bases. The CDR3 runs to 18 residues. Looked up from germline, CDR1 is SGHRS and CDR2 is YFSETQ. CDR3 amino acids: CASSTRTGGGNSNQPQHF. CDR3 sequence (DNA): TGCGCCAGCAGCACTCGGACAGGGGGAGGTAATAGCAATCAGCCCCAGCATTTT.

This clonotype was picked up a small number of times. V is TRBV15 and J is TRBJ2-7; 10 bases line up with TRBD1. J gave up 2 bases and V 7 bases, and 5 bases lay outside the gene matches. The CDR3 runs to 14 residues. Germline values: CDR1 LNHNV, CDR2 YYDKDF (reference sequence). CDR3 DNA: TGTGCCACCAACCGGGACAGGGGTCCCTACGAGCAGTACTTC. Translation: CATNRDRGPYEQYF. The variable domain in full, completed from reference TRBV15 and TRBJ2-7, reads DAMVIQNPRYQVTQFGKPVTLSCSQTLNHNVMYWYQQKSSQAPKLLFHYYDKDFNNEADTPDNFQSRRPNTSFCFLDIRSPGLGDTAMYLCATNRDRGPYEQYFGPGTRLTVT.

This clonotype has a count of ten or more. The chain uses TRBV28 and TRBJ2-1; TRBD1 matches at 7 bases. Germline trimming cut 4 bases from V and 5 bases from J; bases unmatched to any gene: 11. This CDR3 region has 16 residues. Germline-derived CDR1 and CDR2 are MDHEN and SYDVKM. CDR3 nucleotides: TGTGCCAGCAGTTCCCGCAGGGGGACCGGGAACAATGAGCAGTTCTTC. It translates to CASSSRRGTGNNEQFF. The variable domain in full, completed from reference TRBV28 and TRBJ2-1, reads DVKVTQSSRYLVKRTGEKVFLECVQDMDHENMFWYRQDPGLGLRLIYFSYDVKMKEKGDIPEGYSVSREKKERFSLILESASTNQTSMYLCASSSRRGTGNNEQFFGPGTRLTVL.

J is TRBJ2-2 and V is TRBV18; D may correspond to TRBD1 or TRBD2 (5 bases each). The CDR3 length is 18 residues. Germline-derived CDR1 and CDR2 are KGHSH and LQKENI. The germline V and J ends were trimmed by 3 bases and 3 bases, with 20 bases remaining between them. The CDR3 nucleotides are TGTGCCAGCTCACCTCCCTGGGGGAGTGTAAAAGACACCGGGGAGCTGTTTTTT. The encoded protein is CASSPPWGSVKDTGELFF.

In this sample, this clonotype turned up many times. V gene TRBV5-1 combines with J gene TRBJ2-1, with 8 positions matching TRBD1. Germline V gene sequence: CDR1 SGHRS, CDR2 YFSETQ. This CDR3 is built from 14 residues. The junction had 3 bases not matched to a gene; V was cut back by 2 bases and J by 5 bases. This CDR3 reads CASSFTGGDNEQFF. The DNA of the CDR3 is TGCGCCAGCAGCTTCACAGGGGGTGACAATGAGCAGTTCTTC. Full variable domain (outside the CDR3, taken from reference TRBV5-1 and TRBJ2-1): KAGVTQTPRYLIKTRGQQVTLSCSPISGHRSVSWYQQTPGQGLQFLFEYFSETQRNKGNFPGRFSGRQFSNSRSEMNVSTLELGDSALYLCASSFTGGDNEQFFGPGTRLTVL.

This clonotype was recorded at least ten times. This chain connects TRBV20-1 to TRBJ2-7; D might be TRBD2 (5 bases). Looked up from germline, CDR1 is DFQATT and CDR2 is SNEGSKA (reference sequence). The germline V and J ends were trimmed by 6 bases and 3 bases, with 15 bases remaining between them. The CDR3 length is 13 residues. The CDR3 protein is CSAGSSGGYEQYF. The CDR3 nucleotides read TGCAGTGCAGGGAGCAGTGGCGGCTACGAGCAGTACTTC.

Many counts were recorded for this clonotype. This chain links TRBV5-6 with TRBJ1-1; 8 bases are shared with TRBD1. The germline V gene has CDR1 SGHDT and CDR2 YYEEEE. CDR3 length: 16 amino acids. V lost 4 bases, J lost 3 bases, and 11 bases stayed unmatched. The CDR3 bases are TGTGCCAGCAGCACAGGACAGGGAGTTTTTTACACTGAAGCTTTCTTT. This encodes CASSTGQGVFYTEAFF.

The chain uses TRBV20-1 and TRBJ2-1; 16 nucleotides line up with TRBD2. CDR1 DFQATT and CDR2 SNEGSKA come from the germline V gene (reference sequence). The length of the CDR3 is 19 residues. Trimming took 1 base from V and 3 from J; bases not matched to a gene: 9. This chain's CDR3 is CSARGEGLAGGGGYNEQFF. The DNA for the CDR3 is TGCAGTGCTAGAGGAGAGGGACTAGCGGGAGGGGGCGGCTACAATGAGCAGTTCTTC.